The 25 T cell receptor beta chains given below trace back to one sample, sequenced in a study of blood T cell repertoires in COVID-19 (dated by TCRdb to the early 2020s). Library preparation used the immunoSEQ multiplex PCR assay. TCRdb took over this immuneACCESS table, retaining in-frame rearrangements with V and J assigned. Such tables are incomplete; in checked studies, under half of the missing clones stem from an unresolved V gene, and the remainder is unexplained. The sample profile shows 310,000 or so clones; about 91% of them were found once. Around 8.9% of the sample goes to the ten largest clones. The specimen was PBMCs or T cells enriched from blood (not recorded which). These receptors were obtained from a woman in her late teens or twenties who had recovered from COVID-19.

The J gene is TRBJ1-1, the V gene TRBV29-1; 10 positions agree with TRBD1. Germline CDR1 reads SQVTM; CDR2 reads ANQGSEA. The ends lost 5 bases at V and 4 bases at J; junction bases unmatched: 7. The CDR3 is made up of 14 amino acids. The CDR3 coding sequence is TGCAGCGTTTCTATGACAGGGGGCCGCACTGAAGCTTTCTTT. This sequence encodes CSVSMTGGRTEAFF.

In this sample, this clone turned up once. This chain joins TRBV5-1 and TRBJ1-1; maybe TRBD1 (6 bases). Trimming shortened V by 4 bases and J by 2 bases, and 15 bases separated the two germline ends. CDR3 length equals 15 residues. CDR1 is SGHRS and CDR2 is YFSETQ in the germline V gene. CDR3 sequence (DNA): TGCGCCAGCAGCGGTCTACAGGGTGGAAACACTGAAGCTTTCTTT. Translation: CASSGLQGGNTEAFF.

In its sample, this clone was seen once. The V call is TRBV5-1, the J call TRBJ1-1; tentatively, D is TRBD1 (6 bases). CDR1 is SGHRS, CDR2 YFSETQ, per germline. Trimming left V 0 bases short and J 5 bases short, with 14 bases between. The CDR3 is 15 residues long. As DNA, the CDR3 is TGCGCCAGCAGCTTGGAAGTGGGGGCGAAAACTGAAGCTTTCTTT. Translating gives CASSLEVGAKTEAFF.

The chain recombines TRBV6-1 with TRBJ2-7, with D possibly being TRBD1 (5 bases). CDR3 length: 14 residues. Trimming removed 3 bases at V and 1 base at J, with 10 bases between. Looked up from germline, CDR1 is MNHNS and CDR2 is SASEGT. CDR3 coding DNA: TGTGCCAGCAGTGAGTGGCCAGGGTCCTACGAGCAGTACTTC. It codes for CASSEWPGSYEQYF.

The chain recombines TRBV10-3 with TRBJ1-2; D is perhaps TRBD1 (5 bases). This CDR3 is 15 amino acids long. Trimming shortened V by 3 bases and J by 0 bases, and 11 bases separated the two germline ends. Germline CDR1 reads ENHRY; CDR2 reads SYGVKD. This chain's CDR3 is CAISDRGKANYGYTF. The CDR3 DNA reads TGTGCCATCAGTGACCGGGGGAAGGCTAACTATGGCTACACCTTC.

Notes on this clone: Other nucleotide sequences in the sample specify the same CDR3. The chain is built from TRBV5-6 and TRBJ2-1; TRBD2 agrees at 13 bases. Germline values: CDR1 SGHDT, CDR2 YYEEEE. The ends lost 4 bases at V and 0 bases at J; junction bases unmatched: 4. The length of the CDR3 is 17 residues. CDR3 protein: CASSLRTSGSSYNEQFF. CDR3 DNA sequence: TGTGCCAGCAGCCTCCGGACTAGCGGGAGCTCCTACAATGAGCAGTTCTTC.

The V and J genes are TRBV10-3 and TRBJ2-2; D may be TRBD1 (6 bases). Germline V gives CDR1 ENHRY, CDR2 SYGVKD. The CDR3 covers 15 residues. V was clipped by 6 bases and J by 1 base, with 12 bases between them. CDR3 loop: CAIRSTTGNTGELFF. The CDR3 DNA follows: TGTGCCATCAGGAGCACGACAGGGAACACCGGGGAGCTGTTTTTT.

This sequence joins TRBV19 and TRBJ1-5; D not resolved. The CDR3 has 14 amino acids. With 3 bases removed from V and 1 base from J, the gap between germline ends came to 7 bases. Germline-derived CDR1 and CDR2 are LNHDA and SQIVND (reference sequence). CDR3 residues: CASSIRASNQPQHF. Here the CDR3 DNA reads TGTGCCAGTAGTATCCGAGCGAGCAATCAGCCCCAGCATTTT. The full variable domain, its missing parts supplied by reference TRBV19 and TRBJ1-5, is DGGITQSPKYLFRKEGQNVTLSCEQNLNHDAMYWYRQDPGQGLRLIYYSQIVNDFQKGDIAEGYSVSREKKESFPLTVTSAQKNPTAFYLCASSIRASNQPQHFGDGTRLSIL.

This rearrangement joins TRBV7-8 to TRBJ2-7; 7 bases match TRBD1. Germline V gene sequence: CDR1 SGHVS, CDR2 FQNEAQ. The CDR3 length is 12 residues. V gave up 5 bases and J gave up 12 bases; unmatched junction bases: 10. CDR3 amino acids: CASSPRDSRGYF. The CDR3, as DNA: TGTGCCAGCAGCCCCAGGGACAGCCGGGGGTACTTC. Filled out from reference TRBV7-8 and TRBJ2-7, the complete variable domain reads GAGVSQSPRYKVAKRGQDVALRCDPISGHVSLFWYQQALGQGPEFLTYFQNEAQLDKSGLPSDRFFAERPEGSVSTLKIQRTQQEDSAVYLCASSPRDSRGYFGPGTRLTVT.

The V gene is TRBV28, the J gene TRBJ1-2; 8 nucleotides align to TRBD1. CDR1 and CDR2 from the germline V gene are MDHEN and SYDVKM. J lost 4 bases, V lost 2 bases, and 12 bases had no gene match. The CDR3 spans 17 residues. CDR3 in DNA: TGTGCCAGCAGTTTAATACAGGGGGTACCTTTTAGCTATGGCTACACCTTC. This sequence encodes CASSLIQGVPFSYGYTF.

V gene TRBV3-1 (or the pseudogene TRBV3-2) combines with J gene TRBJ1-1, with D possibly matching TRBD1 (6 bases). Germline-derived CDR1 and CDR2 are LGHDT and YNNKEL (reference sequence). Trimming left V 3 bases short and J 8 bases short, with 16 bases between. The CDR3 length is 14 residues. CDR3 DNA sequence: TGTGCCAGCAGCCAGATTTCCCTCGACAGGGAAGCTTTCTTT. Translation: CASSQISLDREAFF.

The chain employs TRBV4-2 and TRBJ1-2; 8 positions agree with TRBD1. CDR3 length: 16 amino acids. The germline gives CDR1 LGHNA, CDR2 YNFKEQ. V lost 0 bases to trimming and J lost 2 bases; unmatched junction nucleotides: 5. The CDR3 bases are TGTGCCAGCAGCCAAGACGACAGGGGCAGGAACTATGGCTACACCTTC. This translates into CASSQDDRGRNYGYTF.

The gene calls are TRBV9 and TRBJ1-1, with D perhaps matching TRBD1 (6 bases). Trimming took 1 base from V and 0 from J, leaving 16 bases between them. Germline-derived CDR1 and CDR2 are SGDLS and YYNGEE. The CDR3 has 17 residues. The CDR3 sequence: CASSVSPRQALNTEAFF. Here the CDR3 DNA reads TGTGCCAGCAGCGTATCCCCCCGACAGGCTTTGAACACTGAAGCTTTCTTT. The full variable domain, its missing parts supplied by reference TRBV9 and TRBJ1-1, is DSGVTQTPKHLITATGQRVTLRCSPRSGDLSVYWYQQSLDQGLQFLIQYYNGEERAKGNILERFSAQQFPDLHSELNLSSLELGDSALYFCASSVSPRQALNTEAFFGQGTRLTVV.

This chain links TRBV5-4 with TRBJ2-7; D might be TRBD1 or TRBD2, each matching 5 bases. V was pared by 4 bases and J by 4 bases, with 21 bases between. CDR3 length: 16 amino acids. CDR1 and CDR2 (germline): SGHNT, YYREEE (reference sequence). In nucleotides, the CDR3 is TGTGCCAGCAGCCTGGGACCGGTCATTCAGGGATACGAGCAGTACTTC. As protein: CASSLGPVIQGYEQYF.

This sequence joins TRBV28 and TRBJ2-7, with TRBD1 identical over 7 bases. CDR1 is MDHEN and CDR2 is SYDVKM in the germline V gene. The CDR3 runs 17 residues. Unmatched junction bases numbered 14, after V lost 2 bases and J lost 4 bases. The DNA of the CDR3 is TGTGCCAGCAGTTTAGTAAGTTGGGGACAGATAGGGTACGAGCAGTACTTC. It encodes CASSLVSWGQIGYEQYF.

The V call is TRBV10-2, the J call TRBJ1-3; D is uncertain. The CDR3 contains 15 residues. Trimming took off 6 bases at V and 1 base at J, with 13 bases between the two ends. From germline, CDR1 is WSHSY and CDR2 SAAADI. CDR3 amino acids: CASSARGVSGNTIYF. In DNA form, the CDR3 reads TGCGCCAGCAGCGCACGCGGGGTTTCTGGAAACACCATATATTTT.

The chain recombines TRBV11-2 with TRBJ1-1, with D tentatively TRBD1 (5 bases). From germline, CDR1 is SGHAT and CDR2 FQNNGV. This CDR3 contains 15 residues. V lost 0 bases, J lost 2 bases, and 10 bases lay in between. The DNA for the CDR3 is TGTGCCAGCAGCTTAGATCTAAGGGGTAACACTGAAGCTTTCTTT. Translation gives CASSLDLRGNTEAFF. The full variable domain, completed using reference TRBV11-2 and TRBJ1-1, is EAGVAQSPRYKIIEKRQSVAFWCNPISGHATLYWYQQILGQGPKLLIQFQNNGVVDDSQLPKDRFSAERLKGVDSTLKIQPAKLEDSAVYLCASSLDLRGNTEAFFGQGTRLTVV.

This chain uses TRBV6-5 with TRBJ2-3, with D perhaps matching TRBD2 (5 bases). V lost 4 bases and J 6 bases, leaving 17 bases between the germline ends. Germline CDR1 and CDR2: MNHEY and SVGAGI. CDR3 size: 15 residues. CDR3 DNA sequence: TGTGCCAGCAGTTCCCCGGGGAGTCGCAGCGATACGCAGTATTTT. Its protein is CASSSPGSRSDTQYF.

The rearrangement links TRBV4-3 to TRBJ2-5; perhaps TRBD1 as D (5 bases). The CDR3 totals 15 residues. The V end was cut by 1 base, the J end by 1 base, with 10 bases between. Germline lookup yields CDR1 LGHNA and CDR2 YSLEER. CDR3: CASSQARQPQETQYF. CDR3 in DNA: TGCGCCAGCAGCCAAGCCCGACAGCCCCAAGAGACCCAGTACTTC.

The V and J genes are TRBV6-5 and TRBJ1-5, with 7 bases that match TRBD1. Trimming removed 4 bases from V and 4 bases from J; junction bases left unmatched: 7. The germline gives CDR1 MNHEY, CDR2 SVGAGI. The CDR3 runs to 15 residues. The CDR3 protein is CASSSPGGRNQPQHF. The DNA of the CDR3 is TGTGCCAGCAGTTCACCAGGGGGACGGAATCAGCCCCAGCATTTT.

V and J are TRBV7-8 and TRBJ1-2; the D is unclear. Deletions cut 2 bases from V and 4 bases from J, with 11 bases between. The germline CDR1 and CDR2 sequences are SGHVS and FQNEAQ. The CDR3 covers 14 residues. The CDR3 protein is CASSLSVTTYGYTF. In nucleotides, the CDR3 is TGTGCCAGCAGCTTAAGTGTGACAACCTATGGCTACACCTTC.

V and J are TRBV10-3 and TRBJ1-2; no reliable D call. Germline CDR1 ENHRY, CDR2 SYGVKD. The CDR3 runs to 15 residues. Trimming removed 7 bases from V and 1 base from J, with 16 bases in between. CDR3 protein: CAIKRTTPINYGYTF. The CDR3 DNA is TGTGCCATCAAACGGACTACTCCGATTAACTATGGCTACACCTTC.

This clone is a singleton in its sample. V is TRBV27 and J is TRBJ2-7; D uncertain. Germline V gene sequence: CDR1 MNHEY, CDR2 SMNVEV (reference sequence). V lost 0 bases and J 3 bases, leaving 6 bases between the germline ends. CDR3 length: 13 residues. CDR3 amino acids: CASSLSLNYEQYF. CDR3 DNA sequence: TGTGCCAGCAGTTTATCCCTAAACTACGAGCAGTACTTC.

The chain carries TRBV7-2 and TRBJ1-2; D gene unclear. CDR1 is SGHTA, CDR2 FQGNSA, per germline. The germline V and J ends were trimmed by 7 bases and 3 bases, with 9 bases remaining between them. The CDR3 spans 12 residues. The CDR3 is CASTRIDYGYTF. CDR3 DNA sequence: TGTGCCAGCACGAGGATAGACTATGGCTACACCTTC.

Written as DNA, the CDR3 is TGCGCCAGCAGCCAAGAAAGTGGTGTAGCGGGAGGCCTAGAGACCCAGTACTTC. This translates into CASSQESGVAGGLETQYF. The chain employs TRBV4-1 and TRBJ2-5, with TRBD2 matching 10 bases. The CDR3 loop spans 18 amino acids. The V and J ends lost 0 bases and 4 bases, in that order; junction bases with no gene match: 11. Looked up from germline, CDR1 is MGHRA and CDR2 is YSYEKL.